This TCR beta chain was found in a study of control samples from healthy donors and cancer patients. V dropped 2 bases and J dropped 2 bases, with 6 bases sitting between them. From germline, CDR1 is LNHDA and CDR2 SQIVND (reference sequence). The CDR3 spans 14 residues. Using immunoSEQ multiplex PCR, the repertoire was profiled, and TCRdb retains in-frame clones only, with some absent. Of tens of thousands of clones listed, approximately 90% are singletons. The chain employs TRBV19 and TRBJ1-4, with D unresolved. Sequenced: PBMCs. This TCR was sampled from a middle-aged woman with lung cancer. The CDR3 coding sequence is TGTGCCAGTAGTATATTGGTTACTAATGAAAAACTGTTTTTT. Translating it yields CASSILVTNEKLFF. Complete variable domain (other parts from reference TRBV19 and TRBJ1-4): DGGITQSPKYLFRKEGQNVTLSCEQNLNHDAMYWYRQDPGQGLRLIYYSQIVNDFQKGDIAEGYSVSREKKESFPLTVTSAQKNPTAFYLCASSILVTNEKLFFGSGTQLSVL.